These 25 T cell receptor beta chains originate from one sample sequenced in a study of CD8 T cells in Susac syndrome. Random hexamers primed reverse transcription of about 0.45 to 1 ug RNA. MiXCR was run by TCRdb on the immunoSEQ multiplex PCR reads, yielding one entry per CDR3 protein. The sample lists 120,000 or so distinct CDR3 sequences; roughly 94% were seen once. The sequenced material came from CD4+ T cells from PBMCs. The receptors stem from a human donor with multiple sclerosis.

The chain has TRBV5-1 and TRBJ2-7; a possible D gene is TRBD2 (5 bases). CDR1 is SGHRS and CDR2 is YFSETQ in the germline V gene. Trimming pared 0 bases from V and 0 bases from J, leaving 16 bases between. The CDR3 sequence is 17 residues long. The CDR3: CASSLEARAASSYEQYF. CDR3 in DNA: TGCGCCAGCAGCTTGGAAGCGAGGGCCGCTAGCTCCTACGAGCAGTACTTC.

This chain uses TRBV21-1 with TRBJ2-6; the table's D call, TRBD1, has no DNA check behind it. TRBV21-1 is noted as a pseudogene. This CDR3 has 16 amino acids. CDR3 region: CASPKPSGDGANVLTF. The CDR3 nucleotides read TGTGCCAGCCCTAAACCTTCAGGGGATGGGGCCAACGTCCTGACTTTC.

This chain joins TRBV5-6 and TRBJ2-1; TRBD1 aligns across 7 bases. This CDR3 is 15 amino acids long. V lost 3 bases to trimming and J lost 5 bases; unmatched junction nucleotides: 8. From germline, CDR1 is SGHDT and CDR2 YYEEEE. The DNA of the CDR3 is TGTGCCAGCAGCTCTACTCCGGGACAGCACAATGAGCAGTTCTTC. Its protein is CASSSTPGQHNEQFF.

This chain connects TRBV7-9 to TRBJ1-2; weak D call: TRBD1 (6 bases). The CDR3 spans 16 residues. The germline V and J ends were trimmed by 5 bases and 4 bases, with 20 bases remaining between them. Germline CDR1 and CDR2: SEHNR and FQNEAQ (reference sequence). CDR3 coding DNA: TGTGCCAGCAGCCCTGAACAGGGAAGGGGGACCTATGGCTACACCTTC. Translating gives CASSPEQGRGTYGYTF.

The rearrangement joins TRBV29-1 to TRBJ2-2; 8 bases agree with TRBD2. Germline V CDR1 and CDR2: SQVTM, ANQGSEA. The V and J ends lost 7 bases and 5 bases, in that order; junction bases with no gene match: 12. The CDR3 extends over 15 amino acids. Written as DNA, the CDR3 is TGCAGCGCCGCACGGTCACTAGCGGTTACCGGGGAGCTGTTTTTT. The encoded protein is CSAARSLAVTGELFF.

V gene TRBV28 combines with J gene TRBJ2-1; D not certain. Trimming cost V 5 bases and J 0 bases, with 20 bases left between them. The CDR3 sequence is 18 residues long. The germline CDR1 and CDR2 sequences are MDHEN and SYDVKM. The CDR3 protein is CASSLGLVYSSSYNEQFF. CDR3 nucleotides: TGTGCCAGCAGTCTAGGCCTCGTATACAGTAGCTCCTACAATGAGCAGTTCTTC.

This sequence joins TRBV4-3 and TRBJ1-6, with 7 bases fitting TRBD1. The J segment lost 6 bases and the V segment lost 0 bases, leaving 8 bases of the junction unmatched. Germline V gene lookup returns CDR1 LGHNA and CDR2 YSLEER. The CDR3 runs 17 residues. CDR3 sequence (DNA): TGCGCCAGCAGCCAAGAGGGGGCGGGACAGTCTAATTCACCCCTCCACTTT. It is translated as CASSQEGAGQSNSPLHF.

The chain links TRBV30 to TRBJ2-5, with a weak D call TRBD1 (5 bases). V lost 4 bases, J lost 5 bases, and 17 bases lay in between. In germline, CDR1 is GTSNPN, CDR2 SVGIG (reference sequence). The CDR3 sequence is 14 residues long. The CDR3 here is CAWTQGFLGETQYF. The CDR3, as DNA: TGTGCCTGGACCCAGGGCTTCCTCGGGGAGACCCAGTACTTC.

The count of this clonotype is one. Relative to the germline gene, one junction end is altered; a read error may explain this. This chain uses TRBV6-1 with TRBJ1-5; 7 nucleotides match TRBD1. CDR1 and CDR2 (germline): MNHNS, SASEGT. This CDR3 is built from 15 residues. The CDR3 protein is CASSEARGSNQPQHF. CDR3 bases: TGTGCCAGCAGCGAAGCCAGGGGGAGCAATCAGCCCCAGCATTTT.

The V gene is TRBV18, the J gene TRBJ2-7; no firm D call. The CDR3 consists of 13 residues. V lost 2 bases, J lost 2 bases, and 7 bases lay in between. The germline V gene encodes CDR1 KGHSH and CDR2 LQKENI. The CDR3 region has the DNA TGTGCCAGCTCACCAGGACGGACCTACGAGCAGTACTTC. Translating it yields CASSPGRTYEQYF.

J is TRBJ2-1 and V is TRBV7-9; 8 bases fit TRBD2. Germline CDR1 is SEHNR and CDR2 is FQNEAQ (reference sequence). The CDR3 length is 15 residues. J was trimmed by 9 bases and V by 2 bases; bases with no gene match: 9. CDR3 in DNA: TGTGCCAGCAGCTTACAAGCGGGAGTACAGAGTGAGCAGTTCTTC. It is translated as CASSLQAGVQSEQFF.

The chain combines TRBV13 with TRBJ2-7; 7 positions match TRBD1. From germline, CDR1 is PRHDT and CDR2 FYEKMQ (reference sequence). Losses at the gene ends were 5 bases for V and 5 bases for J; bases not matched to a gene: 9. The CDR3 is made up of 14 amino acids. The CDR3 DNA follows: TGTGCCAGCAGCCGGACAGGAATATCCAACGAGCAGTACTTC. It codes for CASSRTGISNEQYF.

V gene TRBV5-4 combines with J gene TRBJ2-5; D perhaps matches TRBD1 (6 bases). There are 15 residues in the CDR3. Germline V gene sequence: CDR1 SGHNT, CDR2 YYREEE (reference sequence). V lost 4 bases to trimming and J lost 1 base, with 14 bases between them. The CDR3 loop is CASSLAGARQETQYF. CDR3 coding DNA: TGTGCCAGCAGCCTGGCAGGGGCTCGCCAAGAGACCCAGTACTTC.

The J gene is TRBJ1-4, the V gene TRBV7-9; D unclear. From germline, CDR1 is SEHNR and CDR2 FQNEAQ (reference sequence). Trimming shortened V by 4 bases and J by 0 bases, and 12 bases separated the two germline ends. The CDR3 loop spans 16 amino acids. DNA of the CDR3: TGTGCCAGCAGCTCGTATCCCTTAACAACTAATGAAAAACTGTTTTTT. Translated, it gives CASSSYPLTTNEKLFF.

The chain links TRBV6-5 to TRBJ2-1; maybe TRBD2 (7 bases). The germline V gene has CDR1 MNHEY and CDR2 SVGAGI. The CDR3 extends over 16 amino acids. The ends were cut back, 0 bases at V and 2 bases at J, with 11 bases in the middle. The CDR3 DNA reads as TGTGCCAGCAGTTACTCGAGAGGGGGGGCCTACAATGAGCAGTTCTTC. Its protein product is CASSYSRGGAYNEQFF.

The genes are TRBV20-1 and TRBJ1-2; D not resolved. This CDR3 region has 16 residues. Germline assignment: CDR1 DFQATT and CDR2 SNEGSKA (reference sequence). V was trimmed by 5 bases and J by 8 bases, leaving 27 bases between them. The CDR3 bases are TGCAGTGCTCCACAACTTGCAGCGGTTCCCCTCGGCGGCTACACCTTC. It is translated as CSAPQLAAVPLGGYTF.

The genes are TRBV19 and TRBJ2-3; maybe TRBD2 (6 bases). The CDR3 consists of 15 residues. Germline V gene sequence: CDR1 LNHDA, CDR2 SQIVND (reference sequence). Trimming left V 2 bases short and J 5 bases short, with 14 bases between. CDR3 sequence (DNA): TGTGCCAGTAGTATACTAGCGAACGGTCGAGATACGCAGTATTTT. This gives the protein CASSILANGRDTQYF.

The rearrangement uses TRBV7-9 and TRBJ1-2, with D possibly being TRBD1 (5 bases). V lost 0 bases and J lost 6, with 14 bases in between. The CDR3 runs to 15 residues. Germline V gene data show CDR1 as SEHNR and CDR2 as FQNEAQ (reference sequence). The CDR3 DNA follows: TGTGCCAGCAGCTTAGCGGGCAGGGAGAGGAATGGCTACACCTTC. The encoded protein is CASSLAGRERNGYTF.

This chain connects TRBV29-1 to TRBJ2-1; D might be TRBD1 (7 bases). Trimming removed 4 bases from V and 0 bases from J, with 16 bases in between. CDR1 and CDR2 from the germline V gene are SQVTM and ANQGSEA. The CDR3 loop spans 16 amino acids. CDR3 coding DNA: TGCAGCGTTGTGGGGGGACAGTCGAGCTCCTACAATGAGCAGTTCTTC. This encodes CSVVGGQSSSYNEQFF.

CDR3 nucleotides: TGTGCCAGCAGTCCACGTCGGGGGGTGGAGACCCAGTACTTC. It codes for CASSPRRGVETQYF. This sequence joins TRBV27 and TRBJ2-5, with 7 bases matching TRBD2. The trim removed 5 bases at V and 5 bases at J, leaving 8 bases unmatched. This CDR3 contains 14 residues. CDR1 and CDR2 (germline): MNHEY, SMNVEV (reference sequence).

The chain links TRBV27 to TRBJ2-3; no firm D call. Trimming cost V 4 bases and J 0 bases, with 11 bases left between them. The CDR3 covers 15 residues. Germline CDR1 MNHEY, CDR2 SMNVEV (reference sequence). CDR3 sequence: CASSSLGDSTDTQYF. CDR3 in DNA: TGTGCCAGCAGTTCGCTAGGAGATAGCACAGATACGCAGTATTTT.

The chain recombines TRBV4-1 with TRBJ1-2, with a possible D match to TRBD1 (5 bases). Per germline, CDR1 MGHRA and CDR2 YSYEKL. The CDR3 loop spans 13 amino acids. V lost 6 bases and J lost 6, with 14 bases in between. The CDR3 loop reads CASSFLGGDGYTF. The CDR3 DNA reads TGCGCCAGCAGTTTTCTGGGGGGGGATGGCTACACCTTC.

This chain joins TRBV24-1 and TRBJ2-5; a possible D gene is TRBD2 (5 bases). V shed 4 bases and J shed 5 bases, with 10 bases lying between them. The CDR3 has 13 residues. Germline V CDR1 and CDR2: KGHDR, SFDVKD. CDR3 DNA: TGTGCCACCAGTGACCCTACTAGGGAGACCCAGTACTTC. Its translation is CATSDPTRETQYF.

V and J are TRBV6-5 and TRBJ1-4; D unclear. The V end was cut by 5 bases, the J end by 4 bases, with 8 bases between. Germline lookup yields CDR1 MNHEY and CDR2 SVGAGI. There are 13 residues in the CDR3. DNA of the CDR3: TGTGCCAGCAGTGGGCAGGTTAATGAAAAACTGTTTTTT. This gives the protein CASSGQVNEKLFF.

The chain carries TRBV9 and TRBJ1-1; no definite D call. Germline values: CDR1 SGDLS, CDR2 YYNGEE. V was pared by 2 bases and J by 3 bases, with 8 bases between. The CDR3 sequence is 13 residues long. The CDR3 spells CASSVALDTEAFF. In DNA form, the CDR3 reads TGTGCCAGCAGCGTCGCCTTGGACACTGAAGCTTTCTTT.